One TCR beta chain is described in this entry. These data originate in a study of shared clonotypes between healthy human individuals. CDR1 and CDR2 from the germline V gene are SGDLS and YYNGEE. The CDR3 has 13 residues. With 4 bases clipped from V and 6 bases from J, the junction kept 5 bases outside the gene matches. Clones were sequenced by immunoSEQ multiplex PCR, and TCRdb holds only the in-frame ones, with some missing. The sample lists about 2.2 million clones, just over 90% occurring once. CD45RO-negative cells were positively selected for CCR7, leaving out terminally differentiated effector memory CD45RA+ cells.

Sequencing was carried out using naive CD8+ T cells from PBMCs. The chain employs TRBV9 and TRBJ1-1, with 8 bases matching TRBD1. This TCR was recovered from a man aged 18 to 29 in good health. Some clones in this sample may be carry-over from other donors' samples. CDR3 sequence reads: CASSPGQGPEAFF. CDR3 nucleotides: TGTGCCAGCAGCCCCGGACAGGGACCTGAAGCTTTCTTT.